One sample yielded the 12 T cell receptor beta chains listed below, sequenced in a study of cytomegalovirus exposure and HLA in healthy donors. Clones were sequenced by immunoSEQ multiplex PCR, and TCRdb holds only the in-frame ones, with some missing. The data show about 160,000 clones, roughly 91% seen once. The sequenced sample was PBMCs. All receptors derive from a man between 18 and 29 years old in good health and CMV-seronegative.

This chain connects TRBV5-6 to TRBJ2-3; no clear D gene. V was cut by 2 bases and J by 4 bases, with 5 bases left in between. The CDR3 runs to 12 residues. From germline, CDR1 is SGHDT and CDR2 YYEEEE. The CDR3 coding sequence is TGTGCCAGCAGCTTACTCTCAGATACGCAGTATTTT. Protein product: CASSLLSDTQYF.

V gene TRBV28 combines with J gene TRBJ2-5; tentatively, D is TRBD2 (7 bases). The germline V gene has CDR1 MDHEN and CDR2 SYDVKM. This CDR3 has 14 amino acids. V dropped 5 bases and J dropped 5 bases, with 15 bases sitting between them. The CDR3 coding sequence is TGTGCCAGCAGTAAACCAAGGGGGGGCGAGACCCAGTACTTC. It is translated as CASSKPRGGETQYF.

This sequence joins TRBV27 and TRBJ2-3; a possible D gene is TRBD1 (6 bases). The CDR3 runs 15 residues. V dropped 5 bases and J dropped 1 base, with 13 bases sitting between them. Germline-derived CDR1 and CDR2 are MNHEY and SMNVEV (reference sequence). Here the CDR3 reads CASSPWGPGTDTQYF. DNA of the CDR3: TGTGCCAGCAGTCCGTGGGGGCCGGGCACAGATACGCAGTATTTT.

The rearrangement joins TRBV6-5 to TRBJ1-2, with TRBD1 matching 9 bases. The trim removed 7 bases at V and 4 bases at J, leaving 7 bases unmatched. This CDR3 contains 14 residues. Germline loops: CDR1 MNHEY, CDR2 SVGAGI. The CDR3 nucleotides are TGTGCCAGCAAAACCGGGACAGGGATCTATGGCTACACCTTC. Translating gives CASKTGTGIYGYTF.

The CDR3 sequence: CASSSSGTPQYF. In DNA form, the CDR3 reads TGTGCCAGCAGTTCTTCCGGGACTCCGCAGTATTTT. The V and J genes are TRBV6-5 and TRBJ2-3; D is perhaps TRBD2 (6 bases). The germline CDR1 and CDR2 sequences are MNHEY and SVGAGI. The CDR3 totals 12 residues. V lost 4 bases to trimming and J lost 10 bases, with 12 bases between them.

The gene calls are TRBV5-1 and TRBJ2-3; no firm D call. Germline V gene lookup returns CDR1 SGHRS and CDR2 YFSETQ. The V gene lost 4 bases and the J gene lost 3 bases, with 12 bases spanning the gap. This CDR3 comprises 14 residues. The CDR3 reads CASSPNRETDTQYF. The CDR3 DNA reads as TGCGCCAGCAGCCCCAATCGAGAGACAGATACGCAGTATTTT.

The chain recombines TRBV10-3 with TRBJ1-1; D is perhaps TRBD1 (6 bases). Germline values: CDR1 ENHRY, CDR2 SYGVKD. V lost 3 bases, J lost 1 base, and 9 bases lay in between. This CDR3 spans 14 amino acids. The CDR3 region has the DNA TGTGCCATCAGTGACCGAGGGGGGAACACTGAAGCTTTCTTT. It specifies CAISDRGGNTEAFF.

V gene TRBV2 combines with J gene TRBJ2-1, with 9 bases fitting TRBD2. J lost 4 bases, V lost 4 bases, and 8 bases had no gene match. Germline values: CDR1 SNHLY, CDR2 FYNNEI. CDR3 size: 16 residues. The CDR3: CASSGGSGGLYNEQFF. DNA of the CDR3: TGTGCCAGCAGTGGAGGTAGCGGGGGCTTATACAATGAGCAGTTCTTC. Using reference TRBV2 and TRBJ2-1 for the parts outside the CDR3, the full variable domain is EPEVTQTPSHQVTQMGQEVILRCVPISNHLYFYWYRQILGQKVEFLVSFYNNEISEKSEIFDDQFSVERPDGSNFTLKIRSTKLEDSAMYFCASSGGSGGLYNEQFFGPGTRLTVL.

The rearrangement uses TRBV19 and TRBJ2-5; 10 bases fit TRBD2. The V segment lost 6 bases and the J segment 4 bases; nucleotides outside the gene matches: 11. The length of the CDR3 is 16 residues. Per the germline V gene, CDR1 is LNHDA and CDR2 is SQIVND (reference sequence). For the CDR3, the DNA is TGTGCCAGTAGCCCGGAGGGTAGCGGGGGGTTAGAGACCCAGTACTTC. Its translation: CASSPEGSGGLETQYF.

The chain carries TRBV6-5 and TRBJ1-3; a weak D match, TRBD1 (6 bases). This CDR3 is built from 14 residues. V gave up 6 bases and J gave up 0 bases, with 9 bases separating them. Germline V gene sequence: CDR1 MNHEY, CDR2 SVGAGI. DNA for the CDR3: TGTGCCAGCAGGGACAGCCTCTCTGGAAACACCATATATTTT. This sequence encodes CASRDSLSGNTIYF.

This clone was recorded only once. The V and J genes are TRBV28 and TRBJ2-2; 12 bases are shared with TRBD2. This CDR3 contains 16 residues. From germline, CDR1 is MDHEN and CDR2 SYDVKM. Losses at the gene ends were 6 bases for V and 9 bases for J; bases not matched to a gene: 11. The DNA for the CDR3 is TGTGCCAGCAGATATCGGACTAGCGGGGTTGTCCGGGAGCTGTTTTTT. Translated, it gives CASRYRTSGVVRELFF.

This rearrangement joins TRBV6-5 to TRBJ1-1; D uncertain. The CDR3 has 14 residues. Trimming shortened V by 0 bases and J by 1 base, and 6 bases separated the two germline ends. From germline, CDR1 is MNHEY and CDR2 SVGAGI. CDR3 loop: CASSYSYTNTEAFF. CDR3 nucleotides: TGTGCCAGCAGTTACTCGTACACGAACACTGAAGCTTTCTTT.